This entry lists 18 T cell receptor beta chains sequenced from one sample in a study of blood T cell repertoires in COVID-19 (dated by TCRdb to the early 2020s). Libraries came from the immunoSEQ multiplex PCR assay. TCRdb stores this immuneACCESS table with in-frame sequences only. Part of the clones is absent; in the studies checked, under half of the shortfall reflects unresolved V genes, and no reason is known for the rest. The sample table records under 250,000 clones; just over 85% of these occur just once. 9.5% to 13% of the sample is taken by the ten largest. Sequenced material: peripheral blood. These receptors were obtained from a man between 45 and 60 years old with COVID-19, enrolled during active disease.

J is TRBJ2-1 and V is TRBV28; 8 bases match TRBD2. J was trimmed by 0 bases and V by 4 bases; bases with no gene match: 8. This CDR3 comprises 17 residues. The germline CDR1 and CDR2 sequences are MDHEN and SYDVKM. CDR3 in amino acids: CASSSSGGSSSYNEQFF. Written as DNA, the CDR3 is TGTGCCAGCAGTTCAAGCGGGGGCTCAAGCTCCTACAATGAGCAGTTCTTC.

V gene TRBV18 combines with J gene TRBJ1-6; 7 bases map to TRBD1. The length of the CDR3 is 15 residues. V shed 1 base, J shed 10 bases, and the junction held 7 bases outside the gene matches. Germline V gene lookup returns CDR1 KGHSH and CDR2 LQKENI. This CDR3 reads CASSPLETGLSPLHF. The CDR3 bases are TGTGCCAGCTCACCACTGGAGACAGGGTTATCACCCCTCCACTTT.

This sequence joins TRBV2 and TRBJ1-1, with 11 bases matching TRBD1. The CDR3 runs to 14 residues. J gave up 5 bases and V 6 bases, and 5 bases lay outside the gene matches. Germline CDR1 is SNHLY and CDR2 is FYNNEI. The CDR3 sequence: CASRDRGRHTEAFF. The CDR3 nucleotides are TGTGCCAGCAGGGACAGGGGGCGTCATACTGAAGCTTTCTTT.

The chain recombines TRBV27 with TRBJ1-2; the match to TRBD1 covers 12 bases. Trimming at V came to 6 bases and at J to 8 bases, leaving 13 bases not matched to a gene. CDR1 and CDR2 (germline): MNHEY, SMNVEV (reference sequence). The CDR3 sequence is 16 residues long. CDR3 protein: CASRSLSRDRGPGYTF. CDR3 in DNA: TGTGCCAGCAGAAGCCTATCTAGGGACAGGGGGCCGGGCTACACCTTC.

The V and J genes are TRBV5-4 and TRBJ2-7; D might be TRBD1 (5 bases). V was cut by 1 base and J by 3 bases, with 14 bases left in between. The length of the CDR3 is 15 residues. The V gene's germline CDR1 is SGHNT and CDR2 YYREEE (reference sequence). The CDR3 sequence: CASSLIGQGNYEQYF. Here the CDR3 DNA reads TGTGCCAGCAGCTTGATCGGGCAGGGCAACTACGAGCAGTACTTC.

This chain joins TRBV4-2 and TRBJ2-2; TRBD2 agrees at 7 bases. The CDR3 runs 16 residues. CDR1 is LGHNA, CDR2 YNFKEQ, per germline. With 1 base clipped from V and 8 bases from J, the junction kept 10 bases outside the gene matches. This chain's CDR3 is CASSQAPSGNGGELFF. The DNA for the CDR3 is TGTGCCAGCAGCCAAGCCCCTAGCGGCAACGGGGGGGAGCTGTTTTTT.

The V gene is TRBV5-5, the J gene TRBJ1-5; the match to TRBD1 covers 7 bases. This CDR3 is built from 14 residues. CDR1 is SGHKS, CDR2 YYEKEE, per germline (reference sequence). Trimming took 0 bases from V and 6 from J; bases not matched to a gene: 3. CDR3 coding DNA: TGTGCCAGCAGCTTGGAGCAGGGGGGTCAGCCCCAGCATTTT. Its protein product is CASSLEQGGQPQHF.

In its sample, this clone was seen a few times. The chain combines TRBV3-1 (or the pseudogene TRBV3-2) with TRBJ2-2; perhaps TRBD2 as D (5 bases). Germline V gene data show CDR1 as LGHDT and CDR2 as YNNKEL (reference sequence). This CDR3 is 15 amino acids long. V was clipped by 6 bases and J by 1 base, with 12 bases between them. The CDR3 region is CASRNGEGNTGELFF. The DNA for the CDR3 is TGTGCCAGCAGGAACGGGGAAGGGAACACCGGGGAGCTGTTTTTT.

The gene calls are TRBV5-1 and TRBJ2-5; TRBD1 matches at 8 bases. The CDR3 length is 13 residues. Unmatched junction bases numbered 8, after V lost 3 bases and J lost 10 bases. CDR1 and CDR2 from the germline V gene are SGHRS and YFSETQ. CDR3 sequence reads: CASSSGTGEVQYF. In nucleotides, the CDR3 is TGCGCCAGCAGCTCCGGGACAGGTGAGGTCCAGTACTTC.

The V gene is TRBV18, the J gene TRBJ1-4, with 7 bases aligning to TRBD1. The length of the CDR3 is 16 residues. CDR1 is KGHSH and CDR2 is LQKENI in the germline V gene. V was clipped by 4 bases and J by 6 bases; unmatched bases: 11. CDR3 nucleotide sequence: TGTGCCAGCTCACTAAGACAGGGATTGTCTGATGAAAAACTGTTTTTT. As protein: CASSLRQGLSDEKLFF.

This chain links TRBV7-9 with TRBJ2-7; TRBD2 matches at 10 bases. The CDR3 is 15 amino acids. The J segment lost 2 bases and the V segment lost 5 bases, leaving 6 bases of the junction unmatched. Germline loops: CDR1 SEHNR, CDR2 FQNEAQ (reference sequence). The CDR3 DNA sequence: TGTGCCAGCAGCCCTGGACTAGCGGCTACCTACGAGCAGTACTTC. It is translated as CASSPGLAATYEQYF.

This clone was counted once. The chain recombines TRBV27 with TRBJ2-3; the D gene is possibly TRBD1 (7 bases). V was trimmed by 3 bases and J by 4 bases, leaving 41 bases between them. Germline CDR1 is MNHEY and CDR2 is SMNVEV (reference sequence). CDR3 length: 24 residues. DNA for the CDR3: TGTGCCAGCAGTTTCAGGGGGGCCCCTCAACCGAAAAACCGCAGCCGCACGGTGGCAGATACGCAGTATTTT. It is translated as CASSFRGAPQPKNRSRTVADTQYF.

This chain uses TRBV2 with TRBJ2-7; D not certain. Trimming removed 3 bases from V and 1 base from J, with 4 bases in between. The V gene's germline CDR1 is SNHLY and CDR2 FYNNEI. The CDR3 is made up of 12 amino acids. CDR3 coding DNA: TGTGCCAGCAGTGACGGGTCCTACGAGCAGTACTTC. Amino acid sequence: CASSDGSYEQYF. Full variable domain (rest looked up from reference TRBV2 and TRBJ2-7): EPEVTQTPSHQVTQMGQEVILRCVPISNHLYFYWYRQILGQKVEFLVSFYNNEISEKSEIFDDQFSVERPDGSNFTLKIRSTKLEDSAMYFCASSDGSYEQYFGPGTRLTVT.

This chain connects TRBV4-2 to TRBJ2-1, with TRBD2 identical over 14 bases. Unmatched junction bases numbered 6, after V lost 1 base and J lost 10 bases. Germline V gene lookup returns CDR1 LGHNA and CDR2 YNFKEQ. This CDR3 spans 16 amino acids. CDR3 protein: CASSQVTSGGGEEQFF. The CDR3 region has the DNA TGTGCCAGCAGCCAAGTGACTAGCGGGGGGGGTGAAGAGCAGTTCTTC.

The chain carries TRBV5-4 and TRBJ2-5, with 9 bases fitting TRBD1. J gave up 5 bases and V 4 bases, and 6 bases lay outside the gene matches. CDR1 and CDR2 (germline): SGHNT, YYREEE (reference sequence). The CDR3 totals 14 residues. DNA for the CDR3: TGTGCCAGCAGCGCACAGGGGGCGCCGGAGACCCAGTACTTC. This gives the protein CASSAQGAPETQYF.

The DNA of the CDR3 is TGTGCCAGCAGATACGGGACAGGGGGCTCTCTCTCTGGAAACACCATATATTTT. This translates into CASRYGTGGSLSGNTIYF. The gene calls are TRBV7-9 and TRBJ1-3, with TRBD1 matching over 12 bases. This CDR3 is 18 amino acids long. With 6 bases clipped from V and 0 bases from J, the junction kept 9 bases outside the gene matches. CDR1 SEHNR and CDR2 FQNEAQ come from the germline V gene (reference sequence).

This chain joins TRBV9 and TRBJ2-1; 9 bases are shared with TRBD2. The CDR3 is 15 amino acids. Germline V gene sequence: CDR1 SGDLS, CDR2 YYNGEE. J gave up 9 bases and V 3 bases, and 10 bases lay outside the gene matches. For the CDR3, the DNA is TGTGCCAGCAGCGCGGGCGGGAGGGCCTTGGGTGAGCAGTTCTTC. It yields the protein CASSAGGRALGEQFF. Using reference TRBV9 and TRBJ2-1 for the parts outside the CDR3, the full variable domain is DSGVTQTPKHLITATGQRVTLRCSPRSGDLSVYWYQQSLDQGLQFLIQYYNGEERAKGNILERFSAQQFPDLHSELNLSSLELGDSALYFCASSAGGRALGEQFFGPGTRLTVL.

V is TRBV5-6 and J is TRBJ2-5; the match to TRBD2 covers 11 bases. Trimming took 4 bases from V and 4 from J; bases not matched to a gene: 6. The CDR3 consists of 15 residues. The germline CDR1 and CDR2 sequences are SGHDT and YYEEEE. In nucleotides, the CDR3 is TGTGCCAGCAGCAAGACTAGCGGGAACGGAGAGACCCAGTACTTC. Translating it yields CASSKTSGNGETQYF.